One and the same sample provided the 18 T cell receptor beta chains below, sequenced in a study of radiation and T cells in renal cell carcinoma. Treatment reported: treatment-naive control, cytoreductive nephrectomy. Profiling relied on immunoSEQ multiplex PCR, and the TCRdb table lists in-frame clones only, not all of them. The profile covers roughly 20,000 clones, with about three fifths appearing a single time and 25% to 40% taken by the ten largest. The sequenced sample was tumor tissue, obtained from a patient whose treatment was nephrectomy without radiotherapy. These receptors were collected from a man aged 45 to 65 with renal cell carcinoma.

This clone was picked up a small number of times. The CDR3 reads CAWSVGADTQYF. DNA for the CDR3: TGTGCCTGGAGTGTTGGGGCAGATACGCAGTATTTT. This chain connects TRBV30 to TRBJ2-3; D unclear. CDR1 and CDR2 from the germline V gene are GTSNPN and SVGIG (reference sequence). CDR3 length: 12 amino acids. V shed 0 bases and J shed 4 bases, with 5 bases lying between them.

This sequence joins TRBV7-2 and TRBJ2-5; weak D call: TRBD1 (6 bases). Germline-derived CDR1 and CDR2 are SGHTA and FQGNSA. V lost 5 bases and J lost 1, with 17 bases in between. The CDR3 loop spans 16 amino acids. The CDR3: CASSPVGVGGQETQYF. The CDR3 DNA reads as TGTGCCAGCAGCCCCGTCGGGGTAGGGGGCCAAGAGACCCAGTACTTC.

The rearrangement uses TRBV6-4 and TRBJ2-3, with D perhaps being TRBD1 or TRBD2 (5 bases each). Trimming stripped 2 bases from V and 7 bases from J, with 13 bases between. The length of the CDR3 is 14 residues. CDR1 MRHNA and CDR2 SNTAGT come from the germline V gene. CDR3 region: CASSDPGRDNTQYF. DNA of the CDR3: TGTGCCAGCAGTGACCCGGGACGGGATAATACGCAGTATTTT.

The CDR3 DNA sequence: TGTGCCAGCAGCTTACTAGCGGCAGACAATGAGCAGTTCTTC. Translating it yields CASSLLAADNEQFF. The rearrangement joins TRBV7-3 to TRBJ2-1; 7 nucleotides line up with TRBD2. The CDR3 totals 14 residues. In germline, CDR1 is SGHTA, CDR2 FQGTGA. V was clipped by 2 bases and J by 5 bases; unmatched bases: 3.

This clone was observed a few times. The chain carries TRBV2 and TRBJ1-5; TRBD1 is a possible D gene (6 bases). CDR1 is SNHLY and CDR2 is FYNNEI in the germline V gene. CDR3 size: 13 residues. V was pared by 6 bases and J by 5 bases, with 11 bases between. CDR3 coding DNA: TGTGCCAGCAGCGCACAGGGTGATCAGCCCCAGCATTTT. Translation gives CASSAQGDQPQHF. The full variable domain, its missing parts supplied by reference TRBV2 and TRBJ1-5, is EPEVTQTPSHQVTQMGQEVILRCVPISNHLYFYWYRQILGQKVEFLVSFYNNEISEKSEIFDDQFSVERPDGSNFTLKIRSTKLEDSAMYFCASSAQGDQPQHFGDGTRLSIL.

For this clone: The sample carries other DNA sequences with the same CDR3. This chain uses TRBV5-6 with TRBJ1-5; D gene unclear. The CDR3 contains 15 residues. V lost 0 bases and J 4 bases, leaving 11 bases between the germline ends. Germline assignment: CDR1 SGHDT and CDR2 YYEEEE. The CDR3 DNA follows: TGTGCCAGCAGCTTGGGAGGCTTGGGGAATCAGCCCCAGCATTTT. This sequence encodes CASSLGGLGNQPQHF.

The chain has TRBV7-8 and TRBJ2-7; D may be TRBD2 (6 bases). Trimming shortened V by 4 bases and J by 4 bases, and 11 bases separated the two germline ends. CDR3 size: 13 residues. From germline, CDR1 is SGHVS and CDR2 FQNEAQ. The CDR3 spells CASSSTGEYEQYF. The CDR3, as DNA: TGTGCCAGCAGCTCCACGGGAGAATACGAGCAGTACTTC.

The chain recombines TRBV20-1 with TRBJ2-7; D might be TRBD2 (5 bases). Trimming removed 1 base at V and 4 bases at J, with 5 bases between. This CDR3 spans 11 amino acids. The germline CDR1 and CDR2 sequences are DFQATT and SNEGSKA (reference sequence). CDR3 sequence reads: CSARGTYEQYF. The CDR3 bases are TGCAGTGCTAGAGGGACTTACGAGCAGTACTTC.

A few counts support this clone. CDR3 DNA: TGTGCCAGCAGCTTAGAGGTAGCTTCACCCCTCCACTTT. Amino acids: CASSLEVASPLHF. The chain carries TRBV11-2 and TRBJ1-6; unclear D gene. This CDR3 is built from 13 residues. V lost 0 bases and J lost 9, with 6 bases in between. The germline CDR1 and CDR2 sequences are SGHAT and FQNNGV. Combining the CDR3 with reference TRBV11-2 and TRBJ1-6 gives the whole variable domain EAGVAQSPRYKIIEKRQSVAFWCNPISGHATLYWYQQILGQGPKLLIQFQNNGVVDDSQLPKDRFSAERLKGVDSTLKIQPAKLEDSAVYLCASSLEVASPLHFGNGTRLTVT.

The chain recombines TRBV4-2 with TRBJ1-1; possible D gene TRBD1, 5 bases. The CDR3 covers 17 residues. V lost 0 bases, J lost 1 base, and 15 bases lay in between. Germline V lookup: CDR1 LGHNA, CDR2 YNFKEQ. The CDR3 here is CASSQDNWRGTNTEAFF. CDR3 sequence (DNA): TGTGCCAGCAGCCAAGATAATTGGAGGGGTACGAACACTGAAGCTTTCTTT.

The chain couples TRBV30 to TRBJ2-3; D not resolved. The germline V and J ends were trimmed by 2 bases and 5 bases, with 8 bases remaining between them. The CDR3 loop spans 12 amino acids. Germline values: CDR1 GTSNPN, CDR2 SVGIG (reference sequence). The CDR3 loop is CAWSLGLDTQYF. In DNA, the CDR3 is TGTGCCTGGAGTTTGGGGTTAGATACGCAGTATTTT.

V and J are TRBV6-1 and TRBJ1-3, with a tentative D call TRBD1 (6 bases). CDR1 and CDR2 (germline): MNHNS, SASEGT. The CDR3 loop spans 14 amino acids. The V end lost 7 bases, the J end lost 1 base, and 11 bases lay between the germline ends. The CDR3 DNA follows: TGTGCCAGCATTGTACAGGGTTCTGGAAACACCATATATTTT. This encodes CASIVQGSGNTIYF.

This clone was counted between two and nine times. This chain uses TRBV6-5 with TRBJ1-2; D remains ambiguous. The CDR3 has 12 residues. CDR1 is MNHEY and CDR2 is SVGAGI in the germline V gene. With 4 bases removed from V and 4 bases from J, the gap between germline ends came to 7 bases. Here the CDR3 DNA reads TGTGCCAGCAGTTTCCAGACCTATGGCTACACCTTC. Residues: CASSFQTYGYTF.

V gene TRBV7-9 combines with J gene TRBJ1-1; the D gene is possibly TRBD1 (5 bases). The CDR3 consists of 14 residues. The V gene's germline CDR1 is SEHNR and CDR2 FQNEAQ (reference sequence). Trimming took 4 bases from V and 11 from J, leaving 20 bases between them. CDR3 coding DNA: TGTGCCAGCAGCTCGGTCCCCGGGGGAGAGAAGGCTTTCTTT. Translating it yields CASSSVPGGEKAFF.

The J gene is TRBJ1-1, the V gene TRBV6-6, with D unclear. The CDR3 is 13 residues long. Per germline, CDR1 MNHNY and CDR2 SVGAGI (reference sequence). Trimming cost V 4 bases and J 0 bases, with 6 bases left between them. CDR3 DNA sequence: TGTGCCAGCAGTTTCAGCATGAACACTGAAGCTTTCTTT. This gives the protein CASSFSMNTEAFF.

The V and J genes are TRBV7-2 and TRBJ2-4, with D possibly TRBD1 on 6 matching bases. V dropped 8 bases and J dropped 2 bases, with 7 bases sitting between them. The CDR3 sequence is 12 residues long. Germline-derived CDR1 and CDR2 are SGHTA and FQGNSA. CDR3 in amino acids: CASRDTKNIQYF. As DNA, the CDR3 is TGTGCCAGCCGGGACACCAAAAACATTCAGTACTTC. The full variable domain, in which reference TRBV7-2 and TRBJ2-4 provide the parts outside the CDR3, is GAGVSQSPSNKVTEKGKDVELRCDPISGHTALYWYRQSLGQGLEFLIYFQGNSAPDKSGLPSDRFSAERTGGSVSTLTIQRTQQEDSAVYLCASRDTKNIQYFGAGTRLSVL.

The chain is built from TRBV18 and TRBJ2-2, with 7 nucleotides matching TRBD1. V gave up 0 bases and J gave up 5 bases; unmatched junction bases: 21. The CDR3 sequence is 21 residues long. Germline assignment: CDR1 KGHSH and CDR2 LQKENI. The chain's CDR3 is CASSPPIDRARTLEATGELFF. The CDR3 bases are TGTGCCAGCTCACCACCTATAGACAGGGCGCGAACCTTGGAGGCTACCGGGGAGCTGTTTTTT.

The J gene is TRBJ1-4, the V gene TRBV5-8; D ambiguous. Trimming left V 1 base short and J 7 bases short, with 14 bases between. The CDR3 runs 15 residues. Germline V lookup: CDR1 SGHTS, CDR2 YDEGEE. The CDR3 DNA sequence: TGTGCCAGCAGCTTGCCGAGGGCCTCGGGTGAAAAACTGTTTTTT. Residues: CASSLPRASGEKLFF.